The sequence of this T cell receptor (beta chain) was determined in a study of CD8+CD57+ T cells in acquired aplastic anemia. Study overall: Yields of DNA that came from sorted CD4+ and CD8+ cells averaged about 3.3 ug. Points from the study as a whole: Overlapping CD8+ CDR3 repertoires of patients and controls contained nearly 30 shared sequences.

According to the study, genomic DNA was the template for TCR beta VDJ and CDR3 profiling. TCRdb reanalysed the reads using MiXCR and keeps one entry per CDR3 protein. This table holds 100,000 to 150,000 distinct CDR3 sequences, around 48% found once. CDR3 length equals 15 residues. Germline V gene lookup returns CDR1 LGHNA and CDR2 YSLEER. V lost 3 bases, J lost 7 bases, and 7 bases stayed unmatched. On this clonotype: Antigen: not known.

The source material was sorted CD4+, CD8+, or CD8+CD57+ T cells (not recorded which) from PBMCs. The rearrangement joins TRBV4-3 to TRBJ1-1; the match to TRBD1 covers 11 bases. This TCR was sampled from a human donor in good health, serving as a control. The CDR3 here is CASSHVGQGAGEAFF. The CDR3, as DNA: TGCGCCAGCAGCCACGTAGGACAGGGGGCCGGTGAAGCTTTCTTT.